The 21 T cell receptor beta chains below were found in one sample sequenced in a study of T cells in Graves' hyperthyroidism and ophthalmopathy. RNA transcripts yielded amplified TCR beta CDR3 regions. Primed by the HTBI set, a first-round RT-PCR was run on the TCR CDR3. Using its own MiXCR run on the multiplex PCR reads, TCRdb lists one record per CDR3 protein. Of hundreds of thousands of distinct CDR3 sequences listed, more than 12% were seen once; the top ten hold less than 35%. Material for sequencing was blood. The receptors were sampled from a woman younger than 45 with Graves' hyperthyroidism.

In its sample, this clonotype was seen many times. The V and J genes are TRBV7-8 and TRBJ1-2, with 8 bases identical to TRBD1. Germline V gene sequence: CDR1 SGHVS, CDR2 FQNEAQ. The CDR3 totals 14 residues. V shed 5 bases, J shed 7 bases, and the junction held 9 bases outside the gene matches. The CDR3 spells CASSERDRSFGYTF. The CDR3 nucleotides are TGTGCCAGCAGCGAGCGGGACAGGTCCTTTGGCTACACCTTC.

The V and J genes are TRBV3-1 and TRBJ2-5; 8 bases agree with TRBD2. The V and J ends lost 5 bases and 7 bases, in that order; junction bases with no gene match: 9. Germline CDR1 reads LGHDT; CDR2 reads YNNKEL (reference sequence). CDR3 length: 14 amino acids. CDR3 coding DNA: TGTGCCAGCAGCTTAACTAGCGGCAAGGGGACCCAGTACTTC. As protein: CASSLTSGKGTQYF.

At least ten counts were recorded for this clonotype. The chain couples TRBV28 to TRBJ1-1, with no clear D. The CDR3 runs 12 residues. CDR1 is MDHEN and CDR2 is SYDVKM in the germline V gene. V gave up 2 bases and J gave up 7 bases, with 8 bases separating them. CDR3 in amino acids: CASSLRYGEAFF. The CDR3 DNA sequence: TGTGCCAGCAGTTTAAGGTACGGTGAAGCTTTCTTT.

This sequence joins TRBV9 and TRBJ1-3; D remains unclear. Between the trimmed V and J ends, which lost 3 bases and 0 bases, there was a span of 13 bases. The CDR3 runs 16 residues. The germline V gene encodes CDR1 SGDLS and CDR2 YYNGEE. The CDR3 region is CASSERVGSSGNTIYF. DNA of the CDR3: TGTGCCAGCAGCGAGCGGGTCGGGAGCTCTGGAAACACCATATATTTT.

This clonotype was observed a handful of times. V is TRBV7-2 and J is TRBJ2-1; D gene uncertain. The V gene lost 4 bases and the J gene lost 13 bases, with 11 bases spanning the gap. The CDR3 totals 11 residues. Germline V CDR1 and CDR2: SGHTA, FQGNSA. CDR3 nucleotide sequence: TGTGCCAGCAGCTCACTAAAGGACCAGTTCTTC. Residues: CASSSLKDQFF.

This clonotype showed up just a few times. The V gene is TRBV7-3, the J gene TRBJ2-5; maybe TRBD2 (5 bases). The CDR3 sequence is 13 residues long. Germline V CDR1 and CDR2: SGHTA, FQGTGA. V shed 5 bases and J shed 5 bases, with 12 bases lying between them. The CDR3 sequence is CASSRAREETQYF. The CDR3 DNA sequence: TGTGCCAGCAGCCGCGCTAGGGAGGAGACCCAGTACTTC. Filled out from reference TRBV7-3 and TRBJ2-5, the complete variable domain reads GAGVSQTPSNKVTEKGKYVELRCDPISGHTALYWYRQSLGQGPEFLIYFQGTGAADDSGLPNDRFFAVRPEGSVSTLKIQRTERGDSAVYLCASSRAREETQYFGPGTRLLVL.

The table lists this clonotype with many counts. The J gene is TRBJ2-3, the V gene TRBV2; 7 nucleotides agree with TRBD1. With 6 bases clipped from V and 3 bases from J, the junction kept 9 bases outside the gene matches. The CDR3 contains 15 residues. CDR1 is SNHLY and CDR2 is FYNNEI in the germline V gene. The CDR3: CASSLNRGGTDTQYF. CDR3 sequence (DNA): TGTGCCAGCAGCTTGAACAGGGGTGGGACAGATACGCAGTATTTT.

This rearrangement joins TRBV6-1 to TRBJ1-1; D perhaps matches TRBD1 (5 bases). V was trimmed by 1 base and J by 5 bases, leaving 11 bases between them. There are 14 residues in the CDR3. Germline CDR1 MNHNS, CDR2 SASEGT. CDR3 sequence reads: CASSEDIWGTEAFF. CDR3 nucleotides: TGTGCCAGCAGTGAAGATATCTGGGGGACTGAAGCTTTCTTT.

This clonotype was seen a few times. The rearrangement joins TRBV24-1 to TRBJ2-1; 9 bases agree with TRBD2. The length of the CDR3 is 14 residues. The V segment lost 7 bases and the J segment 3 bases; nucleotides outside the gene matches: 3. Germline values: CDR1 KGHDR, CDR2 SFDVKD. In nucleotides, the CDR3 is TGTGCCACCAGCAGCGGGAGGATCTACAATGAGCAGTTCTTC. It codes for CATSSGRIYNEQFF.

This clonotype was counted many times. This sequence joins TRBV18 and TRBJ2-1; 12 bases align to TRBD2. This CDR3 is 15 amino acids long. Germline CDR1 KGHSH, CDR2 LQKENI. The trim removed 3 bases at V and 8 bases at J, leaving 5 bases unmatched. The CDR3 region is CASSPTSGSGDEQFF. The CDR3 region has the DNA TGTGCCAGCTCACCGACTAGCGGGAGCGGAGATGAGCAGTTCTTC.

The table lists this clonotype with many counts. This rearrangement joins TRBV20-1 to TRBJ2-3, with TRBD1 matching 10 bases. The CDR3 contains 15 residues. CDR1 is DFQATT and CDR2 is SNEGSKA in the germline V gene (reference sequence). V was pared by 6 bases and J by 6 bases, with 12 bases of the junction left unmatched. CDR3 residues: CSAEDRGDALDTQYF. CDR3 nucleotides: TGCAGTGCGGAGGACAGGGGGGACGCCCTTGATACGCAGTATTTT.

This clonotype was counted many times. The chain couples TRBV11-2 to TRBJ2-2, with D possibly being TRBD2 (5 bases). Germline lookup yields CDR1 SGHAT and CDR2 FQNNGV. Trimming cost V 0 bases and J 0 bases, with 14 bases left between them. CDR3 length equals 18 residues. The CDR3: CASSLEASAGPNTGELFF. The CDR3 DNA is TGTGCCAGCAGCTTAGAAGCAAGTGCGGGTCCGAACACCGGGGAGCTGTTTTTT.

This clonotype was seen many times. V is TRBV12-3 or TRBV12-4 and J is TRBJ1-5; no clear D gene. This CDR3 comprises 12 residues. The germline V and J ends were trimmed by 5 bases and 7 bases, with 9 bases remaining between them. For the CDR3, the DNA is TGTGCCAGCAGTCCCTCGGGGCAGCCCCAGCATTTT. It specifies CASSPSGQPQHF.

This clonotype was seen ten or more times. The chain recombines TRBV7-8 with TRBJ1-2, with D possibly TRBD1 on 6 matching bases. The ends were cut back, 4 bases at V and 2 bases at J, with 17 bases in the middle. Germline loops: CDR1 SGHVS, CDR2 FQNEAQ. The CDR3 contains 16 residues. In DNA form, the CDR3 reads TGTGCCAGCAGCTCCTCGGGGGACACCGTCAACTATGGCTACACCTTC. This codes for CASSSSGDTVNYGYTF.

The rearrangement joins TRBV6-5 to TRBJ2-2; TRBD1 might be the D (6 bases). Trimming took 2 bases from V and 7 from J, leaving 17 bases between them. Looked up from germline, CDR1 is MNHEY and CDR2 is SVGAGI. The CDR3 is made up of 16 amino acids. In nucleotides, the CDR3 is TGTGCCAGCAGTTACCCTCACCTTACAGGGATCGGGGAGCTGTTTTTT. Translating gives CASSYPHLTGIGELFF.

The chain has TRBV6-4 and TRBJ2-7, with D possibly TRBD2 on 5 matching bases. The CDR3 spans 20 residues. Looked up from germline, CDR1 is MRHNA and CDR2 is SNTAGT. Trimming stripped 1 base from V and 3 bases from J, with 28 bases between. The CDR3 loop reads CASSDWLGGLEVPGYYEQYF. CDR3 nucleotides: TGTGCCAGCAGTGACTGGTTGGGTGGTCTCGAAGTGCCGGGATACTACGAGCAGTACTTC.

Ten or more counts support this clonotype. The genes are TRBV3-1 and TRBJ2-7, with D maybe TRBD2 (6 bases). CDR1 is LGHDT and CDR2 is YNNKEL in the germline V gene (reference sequence). The CDR3 has 15 amino acids. V lost 1 base and J lost 6, with 16 bases in between. CDR3 protein: CASSQVLLEGSEQYF. The CDR3 DNA sequence: TGTGCCAGCAGCCAAGTATTATTGGAGGGCAGCGAGCAGTACTTC.

This clonotype was observed a handful of times. V and J are TRBV28 and TRBJ1-1; possibly TRBD1 for D (5 bases). The length of the CDR3 is 15 residues. From germline, CDR1 is MDHEN and CDR2 SYDVKM. V lost 2 bases and J 4 bases, leaving 14 bases between the germline ends. CDR3 bases: TGTGCCAGCAGTTTAGGTGGGGGATTGAGCACTGAAGCTTTCTTT. It codes for CASSLGGGLSTEAFF.

Many counts were recorded for this clonotype. The V and J genes are TRBV5-1 and TRBJ2-7; 7 bases map to TRBD1. Germline CDR1 and CDR2: SGHRS and YFSETQ. The V segment lost 3 bases and the J segment 6 bases; nucleotides outside the gene matches: 6. The CDR3 runs 13 residues. CDR3 DNA: TGCGCCAGCAGCTCTAAACAGGGGTTCGAGCAGTACTTC. Encoded protein: CASSSKQGFEQYF.

J is TRBJ2-2 and V is TRBV9; no reliable D call. The CDR3 sequence is 13 residues long. The V end lost 3 bases, the J end lost 6 bases, and 9 bases lay between the germline ends. Germline V gene sequence: CDR1 SGDLS, CDR2 YYNGEE. DNA for the CDR3: TGTGCCAGCAGCGCCCCAGGTTCCGGGGAGCTGTTTTTT. This gives the protein CASSAPGSGELFF.

This clonotype was detected many times. The genes are TRBV9 and TRBJ1-5, with 7 bases that match TRBD1. With V trimmed by 2 bases and J by 3 bases, 2 bases remained unmatched. Looked up from germline, CDR1 is SGDLS and CDR2 is YYNGEE. This CDR3 has 14 residues. As DNA, the CDR3 is TGTGCCAGCAGCGTCGGGACAGTCAATCAGCCCCAGCATTTT. It translates to CASSVGTVNQPQHF.